This T cell receptor (beta chain) was sequenced in a study of cytomegalovirus exposure and HLA in healthy donors. The donors were healthy bone marrow donors. This clone showed up just a few times. Its cognate antigen is unknown. PCR employed 60 Vbeta and 13 Jbeta primers. Only in-frame clones appear in the TCRdb table, and some are missing; sequencing was by immunoSEQ multiplex PCR. The top ten hold 1.5% to 2% of the sample, which has about 200,000 clones, 75% to 80% seen once. Study-level points and caveats: Earlier analysis found most TCR beta V segments productive about 90% or about 30% of the time. Evidence from a later analysis indicated that most CMV-associated TCR beta chains looked HLA-restricted.

The CDR3 length is 15 residues. Deletions cut 0 bases from V and 3 bases from J, with 10 bases between. Germline CDR1 and CDR2: SGHKS and YYEKEE (reference sequence). The specimen was PBMCs. V and J are TRBV5-5 and TRBJ1-5; maybe TRBD1 (6 bases). This receptor was identified in a man aged 18 to 29 in good health and CMV-seronegative. The CDR3: CASSLDWDNNQPQHF. The CDR3, as DNA: TGTGCCAGCAGCTTGGATTGGGACAACAATCAGCCCCAGCATTTT.